This T cell receptor beta chain stems from a study of cytomegalovirus exposure and HLA in healthy donors (dated by TCRdb to the late 2010s). The study in broad terms: In an earlier analysis of several hundred of the donors, under 300 Gb of sequence data and 90 million to 130 million unique TCR beta sequences from 150 million to 200 million T cells were reported. An early release covering 500 to 750 HLA-typed donors comprised approximately 290 gigabases of sequencing data and approximately 85 million unique TCR sequences. The genetic ancestry cluster associated with self-reported Caucasian donors included around 76% of the 398 genotyped donors. The aim of the study was to test whether cataloging public T cell receptors could identify signatures of past pathogen exposure. The study used immunosequencing to profile the T cell repertoires of approximately 630 subjects and linked those repertoires to cytomegalovirus serostatus. Besides the first cohort of roughly 660 subjects, a separate validation cohort made up of roughly 120 different subjects was used. The study combined high-throughput TCR immunosequencing, statistical association of individual TCRs with disease status, and machine learning to predict cytomegalovirus infection status. A later analysis re-examined previously published TCR beta repertoires from roughly 720 donors and added high-resolution HLA genotyping to investigate patterns of TCR occurrence. Rather than using new phenotypic data, the later analysis identified candidate immune exposures from TCR beta sequences and from how often those sequences occurred across donors. An earlier analysis of approximately 630 of the donors applied high-throughput TCR beta sequencing to assess whether each TCR beta V gene segment acted as functional or pseudogenic. Donor age, sex, ethnicity and CMV serostatus were compiled alongside the repertoire data. A later genetic analysis used genome-wide SNP genotypes for about 60% of the roughly 700 donors, treating that subset as a discovery cohort. Every repertoire in the discovery cohort had been generated on one and the same sequencing platform. HLA typing included class I and class II loci at four-digit resolution. Typing coverage differed by locus: A, B, C, DRB1 and DQB1 were typed in about 620-630 donors, DQA1 in 522, DPA1 in some 570, and DPB1 in about 450. Four to six DR-DQ haplotypes were handled as single units for association and clustering because linkage in the cohort was strong. Among over 350 genotyped donors of the cohort, an average of approximately 240,000 unique TCR beta nucleotide sequences were sequenced per donor, roughly 20% of them non-productive. Here is what the overall study found, with its caveats: In a later analysis, most CMV-associated TCR beta chains were found to appear HLA-restricted, with HLA associations seemingly driven largely by CMV exposure. A few of the identified cytomegalovirus-associated TCR beta chains were confirmed in vitro to be specific for cytomegalovirus antigens. The classifier was reported to diagnose cytomegalovirus status with high specificity and sensitivity in both the original and validation cohorts. A cluster of highly shared sequence variants was judged likely to represent a technical artifact of the sequencing pipeline. This cohort had only TCR beta chains sequenced, and the lack of alpha or paired-chain data limited which features could be detected. Linkage disequilibrium might explain the correlated functional status among segregating V segments, but an unknown experimental factor could not be ruled out. The presence/absence analyses assumed that sequencing depth was roughly uniform across donors, and that assumption may not be true. According to a later genetic analysis, donors in an Asian-associated ancestry cluster had fewer N-insertions in productive TCRs than the approximately 690-donor mean. An earlier analysis of around 500 of the donors showed that most TCR beta V segments appeared in productive rearrangements either about 87% or about 30% of the time, which broadly matched IMGT annotations. Most TCR sequences were observed very rarely across donors, whereas some public TCRs were present in many individuals. When HLA alleles, especially DR and DQ, strongly co-occurred, TCR associations were difficult to assign to individual alleles. A later analysis found that TCR association rates varied across HLA loci, with DRB1 alleles showing the most associated TCRs and HLA-C alleles the fewest. The study listed 150 to 200 TCR beta chains as associated with cytomegalovirus. The only immune exposure information available for the cohort was CMV serostatus. Specific HLA alleles were associated with roughly 17,000 TCR beta sequences at a false discovery rate of 0.05 in a later analysis. A further reported finding was that TCR beta sequences accurately predicted the HLA-A and HLA-B alleles for most subjects in the first cohort. The 87-base-pair reads could not distinguish some IMGT-functional V segments, including TRBV6-2 and TRBV6-3, so those segments were excluded. The authors suggested that the approach could potentially be generalized to other disease states and immunological phenotypes. Because counts were too low, 15 to 20 rarely observed V segments, including chromosome 9 orphons, were left out of the earlier analysis of 500 to 650 of the donors. In a later analysis, HLA-associated TCR beta chains showed more clonal expansion and lower generation probabilities than non-associated chains that were equally common. Because HLA typing was unavailable for some donors at each locus, only the typed subset was used in association tests. A later analysis reported that several top co-occurrence clusters appeared linked to parvovirus B19, influenza, CMV and Epstein-Barr virus. V-gene and J-gene trimming of TCR beta chains was associated with a missense DCLRE1C variant in a later genetic analysis, and the association was replicated in an independent cohort.

Comments on this clone: The antigen this receptor binds is unknown. Base quality data are lacking; no much larger clone is found one base away.

Library preparation was by the immunoSEQ multiplex PCR assay. For the multiplex PCR, a mixture combining 60 forward primers for TCR Vbeta segments and 13 reverse primers for TCR Jbeta segments was used. The CDR3 region of rearranged TCR beta genes was amplified from genomic DNA by a multiplex PCR assay. The amplified TCR beta libraries were sequenced on the Illumina HiSeq System as 87-base-pair reads. Regarding the original processing steps: A later analysis counted around 72 million unique TCR beta chains across the 600 to 850 repertoires, and roughly 11 million of these chains were shared by at least two donors. Raw reads were error-corrected and collapsed into unique sequences with a nearest-neighbor algorithm that merged closely related sequences to remove PCR and sequencing errors. CDR3 sequences were aligned to IMGT reference sequences to assign V, D and J gene segments. For a sequence to be retained, at least a six-nucleotide match to both a V gene segment and a J gene segment was required. A rearrangement was called productive if the CDR3 had no stop codons and remained in frame with V and J, and every other rearrangement was called non-productive. Following IMGT convention, CDR3 was defined as the stretch from the second conserved V-encoded cysteine up to the conserved J-encoded phenylalanine. The earlier analysis of 500 to 600 of the donors excluded sequences that lacked an unambiguous match to a single V gene segment. In an earlier analysis of almost 600 of the donors, a V segment was called functional when productive rearrangements were above 56.7%, and segregating when the standard deviation between donors exceeded 5%. To diagnose cytomegalovirus status from the catalog of TCR beta chain sequences, a statistical classification framework was built. In a later analysis, V and J genes were assigned by comparing TCR nucleotide sequences against IMGT/GENE-DB human TR gene sequences. The TCRdist pipeline was used in a later analysis to assign CDR3 sequences and most-parsimonious VDJ recombination scenarios. In a later analysis, each TCR beta chain was defined by its CDR3 amino acid sequence together with its V-gene family, and reads lacking a unique V-gene family were excluded. As a way to deal with suspected cross-contamination and a sequencing artifact, a later analysis dropped approximately 570 nucleotide sequences that were highly shared and had low generation probability. For each public chain, a later analysis derived a clonal expansion index from normalized ranks of inferred template counts within each repertoire. A later analysis computed generation probabilities with a VDJ recombination model fitted to out-of-frame rearrangements, and checked the results against IGoR. A later analysis scored TCR-TCR, TCR-HLA and TCR-CMV co-occurrence with hypergeometric tests, applying a repertoire-size bias correction to TCR pairs. False discovery rates were estimated in a later analysis by permuting HLA or CMV assignments 20 times. A later analysis grouped co-occurring TCRs with DBSCAN, adding TCRdist sequence similarity when clustering within HLA-allele-positive subsets. Repertoires with fewer than 30,000 or more than 120,000 public chains were left out of co-occurrence clustering, as were five repertoires with anomalous nucleotide sharing. The table comes from immuneACCESS by way of TCRdb, which keeps in-frame sequences with V and J called. Part of the clones is missing from these tables; in studies checked, under half for an unresolved V gene and the rest for unknown reasons. V and J calls plus clone size are reproduced from that table; the DNA served to infer D and trimming. The sample has 150,000 to 200,000 clones on record, approximately 70% of them singletons. Around 7% of the sample lies in the top ten.

The germline ends are 4 bases apart after V is trimmed by 2 bases and J by 0 bases. Taken from cysteine to phenylalanine, the CDR3 has 13 residues. Only the CDR3 DNA is retained, 39 bases long and in frame from the first base. CDR1 and CDR2, per the germline V gene (reference sequence), are MNHEY and SMNVEV. The cohort consisted of approximately 690 healthy bone marrow donors. Cohort members were all nominally healthy when sampled, although unrecorded immune exposures were likely present. The donor was CMV seropositive and was included in the group of 270 or so seropositive cohort members. A peripheral blood sample was collected from each donor, and TCR beta sequencing was performed on peripheral blood mononuclear cells. The Qiagen DNeasy Blood Extraction Kit was used to extract genomic DNA from the blood cell samples.

This TCR was sampled from a man in his forties in good health and CMV-seropositive. Recombination linked TRBV27 to TRBJ1-1, with the D gene not clear enough to name. The material sequenced was PBMCs. Read as DNA, the sequence is TGTGCCAGCAGTTTAGGCCTGAACACTGAAGCTTTCTTT. Its protein reads: CASSLGLNTEAFF.